The 12 T cell receptor beta chains presented below share a single source sample, sequenced in a study of blood T cell repertoires in COVID-19. Generated by immunoSEQ multiplex PCR, the TCRdb table keeps only in-frame clones and is missing some. The table includes around 77,000 clones, around 93% detected once. Sequencing was done on a sample of peripheral blood. Source of these receptors: a woman aged 60-75 years with active COVID-19.

About this clone: One junction end does not reproduce the germline sequence, and a read error may be involved. This chain uses TRBV19 with TRBJ1-1, with D uncertain. Germline V lookup: CDR1 LNHDA, CDR2 SQIVND (reference sequence). CDR3 length equals 13 residues. This CDR3 is CASSEYMNTEAFF. Here the CDR3 DNA reads TGTGCTAGTAGCGAATACATGAACACTGAAGCTTTCTTT.

This sequence joins TRBV7-4 and TRBJ2-7; TRBD2 agrees at 9 bases. Unmatched junction bases numbered 13, after V lost 1 base and J lost 3 bases. CDR1 is SGHVT and CDR2 is SQSDAQ in the germline V gene. The CDR3 totals 18 residues. The CDR3: CASSLVCGRACRGYEQYF. CDR3 DNA sequence: TGTGCCAGCAGCTTAGTGTGCGGGAGGGCCTGCCGGGGCTACGAGCAGTACTTC.

This chain uses TRBV28 with TRBJ2-7, with 9 bases identical to TRBD1. This CDR3 region has 15 residues. Trimming at V came to 5 bases and at J to 4 bases, leaving 9 bases not matched to a gene. CDR1 MDHEN and CDR2 SYDVKM come from the germline V gene. The CDR3 nucleotides read TGTGCCAGCAGTGATAACAGGGGGCGCGGGTACGAGCAGTACTTC. It encodes CASSDNRGRGYEQYF.

CDR3 region: CASSFRGGRDTDTQYF. CDR3 DNA: TGTGCCAGCAGCTTCAGGGGCGGGAGAGACACAGATACGCAGTATTTT. The gene calls are TRBV7-9 and TRBJ2-3; perhaps TRBD2 as D (7 bases). The CDR3 extends over 16 amino acids. The germline V gene encodes CDR1 SEHNR and CDR2 FQNEAQ (reference sequence). Trimming removed 3 bases at V and 2 bases at J, with 15 bases between.

The chain carries TRBV4-2 and TRBJ1-5; D not certain. Germline loops: CDR1 LGHNA, CDR2 YNFKEQ. This CDR3 has 16 amino acids. Deletions cut 0 bases from V and 0 bases from J, with 9 bases between. The CDR3 DNA follows: TGTGCCAGCAGCCAAGATCTAGCAGGTAGCAATCAGCCCCAGCATTTT. Translation gives CASSQDLAGSNQPQHF.

The chain uses TRBV29-1 and TRBJ1-5, with 7 nucleotides matching TRBD1. The V and J ends lost 6 bases and 6 bases, in that order; junction bases with no gene match: 8. The CDR3 is 13 residues long. Germline loops: CDR1 SQVTM, CDR2 ANQGSEA. The CDR3 bases are TGCAGCGTAGCCACAGGGGTGGGTCAGCCCCAGCATTTT. Translating it yields CSVATGVGQPQHF. Full variable domain (outside the CDR3, taken from reference TRBV29-1 and TRBJ1-5): SAVISQKPSRDICQRGTSLTIQCQVDSQVTMMFWYRQQPGQSLTLIATANQGSEATYESGFVIDKFPISRPNLTFSTLTVSNMSPEDSSIYLCSVATGVGQPQHFGDGTRLSIL.

The chain recombines TRBV6-4 with TRBJ1-2; a possible D gene is TRBD1 (6 bases). Deletions cut 7 bases from V and 3 bases from J, with 18 bases between. Germline V gene data show CDR1 as MRHNA and CDR2 as SNTAGT. The CDR3 totals 15 residues. For the CDR3, the DNA is TGTGCCAGCAAAGTGGAGGACAGCGATTACTATGGCTACACCTTC. This encodes CASKVEDSDYYGYTF.

The V and J genes are TRBV18 and TRBJ1-4; D is possibly TRBD1 (6 bases). The length of the CDR3 is 13 residues. Germline CDR1 KGHSH, CDR2 LQKENI. Trimming took 8 bases from V and 5 from J, leaving 12 bases between them. The CDR3 DNA is TGTGCCAGCGCAAGGACAGTAAATGAAAAACTGTTTTTT. Its protein product is CASARTVNEKLFF. The full variable domain, completed using reference TRBV18 and TRBJ1-4, is NAGVMQNPRHLVRRRGQEARLRCSPMKGHSHVYWYRQLPEEGLKFMVYLQKENIIDESGMPKERFSAEFPKEGPSILRIQQVVRGDSAAYFCASARTVNEKLFFGSGTQLSVL.

The chain links TRBV5-8 to TRBJ1-1; 7 bases line up with TRBD1. With 2 bases clipped from V and 1 base from J, the junction kept 2 bases outside the gene matches. This CDR3 is 14 amino acids long. In germline, CDR1 is SGHTS, CDR2 YDEGEE. CDR3 loop: CASSFRTGNTEAFF. The CDR3 DNA reads TGTGCCAGCAGCTTCAGGACAGGGAACACTGAAGCTTTCTTT.

This rearrangement joins TRBV18 to TRBJ2-7, with unresolved D. Trimming took off 2 bases at V and 2 bases at J, with 7 bases between the two ends. The germline CDR1 and CDR2 sequences are KGHSH and LQKENI. CDR3 length equals 13 residues. CDR3 in amino acids: CASSPVRAYEQYF. CDR3 DNA sequence: TGTGCCAGCTCACCAGTCCGAGCCTACGAGCAGTACTTC.

This clone appeared once. The chain has TRBV18 and TRBJ1-4; TRBD1 is a possible D gene (6 bases). The germline V gene has CDR1 KGHSH and CDR2 LQKENI. The CDR3 contains 16 residues. Trimming took off 3 bases at V and 3 bases at J, with 14 bases between the two ends. In DNA form, the CDR3 reads TGTGCCAGCTCACCGAACCGACAGGAATCTAATGAAAAACTGTTTTTT. Translation: CASSPNRQESNEKLFF.

In nucleotides, the CDR3 is TGTGCCAGCAGCAAAGCGCACAGGGTGTTAAGCCCTCTAGGATACGAGCAGTACTTC. Protein: CASSKAHRVLSPLGYEQYF. The J gene is TRBJ2-7, the V gene TRBV21-1; the listed D gene, TRBD1, was not tested against the DNA. TRBV21-1 is noted as a pseudogene. CDR3 size: 19 residues.